What follows are 21 T cell receptor beta chains derived from one specimen sequenced in a study of blood T cell repertoires in COVID-19 (dated by TCRdb to about 2020). Preparation of the library involved the immunoSEQ multiplex PCR assay. TCRdb took this table from immuneACCESS and kept in-frame rearrangements with V and J called. Such tables lack part of the clones; where checked against another copy, unresolved V genes explain under half of the gap, and the rest is unexplained. This sample holds 300,000 to 450,000 clones; roughly nine tenths were observed only once. Of the sample, roughly 3.9% is held by the ten largest clones. The sample comprised peripheral blood. These receptors were collected from a woman aged 55-69 years with COVID-19, enrolled during active disease.

This chain joins TRBV20-1 and TRBJ2-5; D possibly corresponds to TRBD2 (5 bases). The CDR3 extends over 15 amino acids. The V gene's germline CDR1 is DFQATT and CDR2 SNEGSKA (reference sequence). Trimming cost V 3 bases and J 0 bases, with 14 bases left between them. CDR3 coding DNA: TGCAGTGCTAGTCCGCGCGGGTGGTACCAAGAGACCCAGTACTTC. Protein sequence: CSASPRGWYQETQYF.

The chain is built from TRBV18 and TRBJ1-4; D possibly corresponds to TRBD1 (6 bases). Trimming removed 8 bases at V and 0 bases at J, with 13 bases between. The CDR3 is 15 amino acids. Germline V lookup: CDR1 KGHSH, CDR2 LQKENI. The CDR3 coding sequence is TGTGCCAGCGCCGGACAGTTCGCAACTAATGAAAAACTGTTTTTT. Encoded protein: CASAGQFATNEKLFF.

The V and J genes are TRBV11-2 and TRBJ2-5, with 9 positions matching TRBD2. This CDR3 comprises 16 residues. Germline loops: CDR1 SGHAT, CDR2 FQNNGV. The trim removed 2 bases at V and 5 bases at J, leaving 9 bases unmatched. The CDR3, as DNA: TGTGCCAGCAGCTTATCCCTAGCGGGGCCCCCCGAGACCCAGTACTTC. Its protein product is CASSLSLAGPPETQYF.

CDR3 sequence (DNA): TGTGCCAGCACTCCCAAGGGGTCCCCCGAGCCCCAGCATTTT. Protein sequence: CASTPKGSPEPQHF. The genes are TRBV6-1 and TRBJ1-5; the D gene is possibly TRBD1 (5 bases). V lost 7 bases and J 8 bases, leaving 18 bases between the germline ends. Germline V lookup: CDR1 MNHNS, CDR2 SASEGT. The CDR3 length is 14 residues.

The V and J genes are TRBV2 and TRBJ2-4; D may be TRBD1 (5 bases). Deletions cut 0 bases from V and 2 bases from J, with 14 bases between. The CDR3 is made up of 17 amino acids. In germline, CDR1 is SNHLY, CDR2 FYNNEI. This CDR3 is CASSEAVGAVSKNIQYF. CDR3 sequence (DNA): TGTGCCAGCAGTGAAGCGGTTGGGGCAGTTTCCAAAAACATTCAGTACTTC.

This chain connects TRBV11-2 to TRBJ2-1; 13 positions match TRBD2. This CDR3 is 15 amino acids long. Trimming took 1 base from V and 8 from J; bases not matched to a gene: 2. CDR1 is SGHAT, CDR2 FQNNGV, per germline. The CDR3 bases are TGTGCCAGCAGCTTAGGACTAGCGGGGGGCCATGAGCAGTTCTTC. Translated: CASSLGLAGGHEQFF.

This chain connects TRBV2 to TRBJ2-1; possible D gene TRBD1, 5 bases. V was clipped by 6 bases and J by 5 bases, with 11 bases between them. The germline V gene encodes CDR1 SNHLY and CDR2 FYNNEI. The CDR3 runs 13 residues. CDR3: CASSTDSHNEQFF. The CDR3 coding sequence is TGTGCCAGCAGCACCGACAGTCACAATGAGCAGTTCTTC.

V gene TRBV11-2 combines with J gene TRBJ1-6, with D unclear. The germline V and J ends were trimmed by 0 bases and 10 bases, with 10 bases remaining between them. This CDR3 is 14 amino acids long. The germline V gene encodes CDR1 SGHAT and CDR2 FQNNGV. This chain's CDR3 is CASSLDPLTSPLHF. As DNA, the CDR3 is TGTGCCAGCAGCTTAGATCCCCTCACATCACCCCTCCACTTT.

The chain links TRBV19 to TRBJ1-3; no clear D. Between the trimmed V and J ends, which lost 5 bases and 0 bases, there was a span of 8 bases. The length of the CDR3 is 14 residues. Germline-derived CDR1 and CDR2 are LNHDA and SQIVND (reference sequence). CDR3 sequence: CASSSRGSGNTIYF. CDR3 coding DNA: TGTGCCAGTAGTTCCCGCGGCTCTGGAAACACCATATATTTT. The full variable domain, with the rest looked up from reference TRBV19 and TRBJ1-3, is DGGITQSPKYLFRKEGQNVTLSCEQNLNHDAMYWYRQDPGQGLRLIYYSQIVNDFQKGDIAEGYSVSREKKESFPLTVTSAQKNPTAFYLCASSSRGSGNTIYFGEGSWLTVV.

V usage is TRBV4-1 and J usage is TRBJ2-7, with 8 bases lining up with TRBD2. The length of the CDR3 is 16 residues. The junction had 7 bases not matched to a gene; V was cut back by 1 base and J by 2 bases. CDR1 and CDR2 from the germline V gene are MGHRA and YSYEKL. CDR3 in amino acids: CASSQVGAGGAYEQYF. CDR3 in DNA: TGCGCCAGCAGCCAAGTCGGCGCGGGGGGTGCCTACGAGCAGTACTTC.

This rearrangement joins TRBV4-1 to TRBJ1-1; D is unresolved. The V end was cut by 4 bases, the J end by 0 bases, with 15 bases between. Looked up from germline, CDR1 is MGHRA and CDR2 is YSYEKL. The CDR3 consists of 16 residues. CDR3 bases: TGCGCCAGCAGCCCCCAGACTCGGCTCTTGAACACTGAAGCTTTCTTT. Residues: CASSPQTRLLNTEAFF.

The chain couples TRBV28 to TRBJ1-1; D might be TRBD1 (5 bases). Per the germline V gene, CDR1 is MDHEN and CDR2 is SYDVKM. CDR3 size: 17 residues. Trimming pared 4 bases from V and 0 bases from J, leaving 18 bases between. This CDR3 reads CASSYGHRGFMNTEAFF. The CDR3 DNA is TGTGCCAGCAGTTACGGACACCGAGGATTCATGAACACTGAAGCTTTCTTT. Together with reference TRBV28 and TRBJ1-1, the CDR3 gives the full variable domain: DVKVTQSSRYLVKRTGEKVFLECVQDMDHENMFWYRQDPGLGLRLIYFSYDVKMKEKGDIPEGYSVSREKKERFSLILESASTNQTSMYLCASSYGHRGFMNTEAFFGQGTRLTVV.

V is TRBV27 and J is TRBJ1-2; 7 nucleotides agree with TRBD1. The CDR3 runs to 17 residues. From germline, CDR1 is MNHEY and CDR2 SMNVEV (reference sequence). J lost 4 bases, V lost 0 bases, and 11 bases had no gene match. The DNA for the CDR3 is TGTGCCAGCAGTTTATCCCTTACGACAGGGCTGGGCTATGGCTACACCTTC. It yields the protein CASSLSLTTGLGYGYTF.

This clone was observed a handful of times. The chain joins TRBV27 to TRBJ1-6, with TRBD1 matching over 7 bases. From germline, CDR1 is MNHEY and CDR2 SMNVEV (reference sequence). The V and J ends lost 6 bases and 7 bases, in that order; junction bases with no gene match: 9. The CDR3 has 15 amino acids. The chain's CDR3 is CASSDRVGKNSPLHF. Written as DNA, the CDR3 is TGTGCCAGCAGCGACAGGGTCGGTAAGAATTCACCCCTCCACTTT.

This chain uses TRBV28 with TRBJ2-3, with D possibly matching TRBD2 (6 bases). V was trimmed by 3 bases and J by 5 bases, leaving 12 bases between them. The CDR3 runs to 14 residues. The V gene's germline CDR1 is MDHEN and CDR2 SYDVKM. The CDR3 DNA follows: TGTGCCAGCAGTTTCGGGGGATCACAAGATACGCAGTATTTT. It is translated as CASSFGGSQDTQYF.

As concerns this clone: The junction shows a germline mismatch at one end, possibly a read error. The V and J genes are TRBV24-1 and TRBJ2-2, with D uncertain. CDR1 and CDR2 (germline): KGHDR, SFDVKD. This CDR3 region has 15 residues. Here the CDR3 reads CAASDLATNTGELFF. The CDR3 DNA reads TGTGCCGCCAGTGATTTAGCAACCAACACCGGGGAGCTGTTTTTT.

In DNA, the CDR3 is TGTGCCAGCAGCCCCCCCGGGACTAGCGGGGGGGGAAACAATGAGCAGTTCTTC. Translated: CASSPPGTSGGGNNEQFF. The J gene is TRBJ2-1, the V gene TRBV9; 16 bases map to TRBD2. The V gene end was trimmed by 4 bases and the J gene end by 5 bases; junction bases not matched to a gene: 9. CDR1 is SGDLS and CDR2 is YYNGEE in the germline V gene. This CDR3 is 18 amino acids long.

The genes are TRBV5-5 and TRBJ1-2, with 7 bases aligning to TRBD1. Per germline, CDR1 SGHKS and CDR2 YYEKEE (reference sequence). The CDR3 is 14 residues long. The ends lost 3 bases at V and 3 bases at J; junction bases unmatched: 5. CDR3 protein: CASSSLDRDYGYTF. CDR3 sequence (DNA): TGTGCCAGCAGCTCCTTAGACAGGGACTATGGCTACACCTTC.

The chain couples TRBV10-3 to TRBJ1-2; D not certain. V was pared by 5 bases and J by 7 bases, with 17 bases between. The germline CDR1 and CDR2 sequences are ENHRY and SYGVKD. The CDR3 has 14 amino acids. The CDR3 coding sequence is TGTGCCATCAGTTCTGCAGAGGGAGGTCGTGGCTACACCTTC. It yields the protein CAISSAEGGRGYTF.

The V gene is TRBV25-1, the J gene TRBJ1-4; maybe TRBD1 (6 bases). V lost 3 bases and J 0 bases, leaving 11 bases between the germline ends. The CDR3 runs to 16 residues. Germline lookup yields CDR1 MGHDK and CDR2 SYGVNS. In DNA form, the CDR3 reads TGTGCCAGCAGTGAGGTTTCAGGGGCAACTAATGAAAAACTGTTTTTT. This codes for CASSEVSGATNEKLFF. The full variable domain, completed using reference TRBV25-1 and TRBJ1-4, is EADIYQTPRYLVIGTGKKITLECSQTMGHDKMYWYQQDPGMELHLIHYSYGVNSTEKGDLSSESTVSRIRTEHFPLTLESARPSHTSQYLCASSEVSGATNEKLFFGSGTQLSVL.

The chain employs TRBV7-6 and TRBJ2-1; TRBD2 aligns across 10 bases. The CDR3 spans 15 residues. The J segment lost 4 bases and the V segment lost 8 bases, leaving 8 bases of the junction unmatched. CDR1 and CDR2 from the germline V gene are SGHVS and FNYEAQ. The CDR3 here is CASQRTSGNYNEQFF. In DNA, the CDR3 is TGTGCCAGCCAAAGGACTAGCGGTAATTACAATGAGCAGTTCTTC.